What follows is one T cell receptor beta chain and its context. Its antigen remains unknown. Germline CDR1 and CDR2: SGHTA and FQGTGA. V gave up 6 bases and J gave up 8 bases; unmatched junction bases: 10. This CDR3 spans 14 amino acids. The data originate from a study of OX40 agonist ivuxolimab in advanced cancers. Looking at the study overall: Recorded diagnoses for dose-escalation patients were hepatocellular carcinoma, melanoma, renal cell or head and neck cancer. Whole-study findings and limits: The authors also found low normalized T-cell clonal expansion in some nonresponders. Clones of CD4+ and CD8+ blood T cells grew by week 6 at doses of 0.1 to 3.0 mg/kg. Undetermined was the antigen specificity of the expanded peripheral T cells.

TCRdb keeps only in-frame clones here, not all; method: immunoSEQ multiplex PCR. This repertoire shows some 83,000 clones, approximately 89% found once; its top ten account for around 0.76%. Material: CD4+ or CD8+ T cells sorted from blood, obtained in a trial of the OX40 agonist ivuxolimab. This chain links TRBV7-3 with TRBJ2-1; 7 bases map to TRBD1. The sequence was collected from an adult with an advanced solid tumor such as melanoma, head and neck, liver or kidney cancer. CDR3 in DNA: TGTGCCAGCAGTCCCACTTTAGGGGGCCATGAGCAGTTCTTC. Residues: CASSPTLGGHEQFF.